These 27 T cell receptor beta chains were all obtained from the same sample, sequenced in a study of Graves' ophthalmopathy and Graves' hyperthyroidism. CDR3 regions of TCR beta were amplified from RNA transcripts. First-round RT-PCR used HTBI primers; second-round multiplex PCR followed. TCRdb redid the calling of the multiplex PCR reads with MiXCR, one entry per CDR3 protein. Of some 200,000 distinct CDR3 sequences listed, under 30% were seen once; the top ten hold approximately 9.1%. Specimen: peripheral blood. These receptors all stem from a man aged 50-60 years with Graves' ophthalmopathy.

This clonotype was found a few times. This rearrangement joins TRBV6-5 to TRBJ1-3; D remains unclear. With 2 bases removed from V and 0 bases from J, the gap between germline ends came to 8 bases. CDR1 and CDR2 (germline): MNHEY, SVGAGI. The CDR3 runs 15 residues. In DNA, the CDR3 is TGTGCCAGCAGTTACCGGCGGACCTCTGGAAACACCATATATTTT. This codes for CASSYRRTSGNTIYF.

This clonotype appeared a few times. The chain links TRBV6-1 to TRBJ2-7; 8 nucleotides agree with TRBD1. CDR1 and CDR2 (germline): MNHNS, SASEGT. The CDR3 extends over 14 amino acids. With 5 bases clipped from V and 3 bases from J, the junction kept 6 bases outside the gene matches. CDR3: CASSTPGQDYEQYF. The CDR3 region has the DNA TGTGCCAGCAGTACCCCGGGACAGGACTACGAGCAGTACTTC.

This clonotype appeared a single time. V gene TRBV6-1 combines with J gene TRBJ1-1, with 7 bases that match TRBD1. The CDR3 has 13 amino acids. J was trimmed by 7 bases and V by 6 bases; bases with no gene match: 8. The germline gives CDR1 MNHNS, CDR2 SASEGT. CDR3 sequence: CASSQGQSYEAFF. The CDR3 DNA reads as TGTGCCAGCAGCCAGGGACAGAGCTATGAAGCTTTCTTT.

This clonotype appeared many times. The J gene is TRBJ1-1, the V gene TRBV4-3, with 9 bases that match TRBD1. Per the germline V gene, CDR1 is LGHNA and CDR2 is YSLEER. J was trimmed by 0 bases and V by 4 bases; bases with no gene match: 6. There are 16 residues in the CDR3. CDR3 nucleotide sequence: TGCGCCAGCAGCCCAGGGACAGGGTACATGAACACTGAAGCTTTCTTT. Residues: CASSPGTGYMNTEAFF.

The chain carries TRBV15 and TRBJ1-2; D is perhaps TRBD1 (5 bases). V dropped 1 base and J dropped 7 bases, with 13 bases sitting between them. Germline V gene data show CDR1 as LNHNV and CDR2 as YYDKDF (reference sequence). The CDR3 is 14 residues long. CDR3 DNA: TGTGCCACCAGCAGAGGGTCTACAGGAGTTGGCTACACCTTC. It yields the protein CATSRGSTGVGYTF.

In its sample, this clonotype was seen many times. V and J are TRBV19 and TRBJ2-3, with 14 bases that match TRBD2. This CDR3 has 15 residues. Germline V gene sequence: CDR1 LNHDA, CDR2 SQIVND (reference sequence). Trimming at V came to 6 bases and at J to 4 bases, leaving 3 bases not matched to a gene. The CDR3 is CASSRLAGGSDTQYF. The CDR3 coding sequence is TGTGCCAGTAGCCGACTAGCGGGAGGGTCAGATACGCAGTATTTT.

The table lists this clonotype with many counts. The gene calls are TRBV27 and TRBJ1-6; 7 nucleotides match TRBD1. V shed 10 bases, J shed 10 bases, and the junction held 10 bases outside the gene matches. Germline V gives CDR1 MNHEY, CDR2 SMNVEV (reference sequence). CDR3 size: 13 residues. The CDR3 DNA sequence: TGTGCCACCCGGTTGGCCAGGGGGTCACCCCTCCACTTT. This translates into CATRLARGSPLHF.

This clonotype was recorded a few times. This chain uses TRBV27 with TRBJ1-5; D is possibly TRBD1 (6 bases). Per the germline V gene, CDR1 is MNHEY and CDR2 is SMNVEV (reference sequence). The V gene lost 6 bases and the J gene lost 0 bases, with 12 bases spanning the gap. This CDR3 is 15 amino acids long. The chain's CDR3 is CASREDRDSNQPQHF. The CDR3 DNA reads TGTGCCAGCAGAGAGGACAGAGATAGCAATCAGCCCCAGCATTTT.

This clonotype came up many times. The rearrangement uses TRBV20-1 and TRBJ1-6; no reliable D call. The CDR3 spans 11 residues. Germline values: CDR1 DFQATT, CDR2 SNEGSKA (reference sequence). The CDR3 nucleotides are TGCAGCCTCCTGGCGGGATCACCCCTCCACTTT. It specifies CSLLAGSPLHF.

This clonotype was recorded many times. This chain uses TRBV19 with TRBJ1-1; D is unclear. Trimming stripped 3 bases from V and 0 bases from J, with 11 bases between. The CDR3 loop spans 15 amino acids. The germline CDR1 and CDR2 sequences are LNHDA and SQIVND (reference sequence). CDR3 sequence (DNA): TGTGCCAGTAGTATTGGAGCGGTGATGAACACTGAAGCTTTCTTT. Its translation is CASSIGAVMNTEAFF.

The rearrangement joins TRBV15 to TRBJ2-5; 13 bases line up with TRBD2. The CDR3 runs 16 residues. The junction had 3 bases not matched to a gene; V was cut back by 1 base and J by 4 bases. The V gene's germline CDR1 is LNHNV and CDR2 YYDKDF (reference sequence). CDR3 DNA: TGTGCCACCAGCAGAGTTAGGACTAGCGGGAGAGAGACCCAGTACTTC. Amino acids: CATSRVRTSGRETQYF. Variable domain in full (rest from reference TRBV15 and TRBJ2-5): DAMVIQNPRYQVTQFGKPVTLSCSQTLNHNVMYWYQQKSSQAPKLLFHYYDKDFNNEADTPDNFQSRRPNTSFCFLDIRSPGLGDTAMYLCATSRVRTSGRETQYFGPGTRLLVL.

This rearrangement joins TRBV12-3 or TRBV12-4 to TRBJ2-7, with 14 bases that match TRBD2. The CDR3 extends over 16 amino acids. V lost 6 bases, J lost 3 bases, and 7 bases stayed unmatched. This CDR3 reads CASSRTGLAGGYEQYF. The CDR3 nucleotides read TGTGCCAGCAGCCGTACCGGACTAGCGGGAGGCTACGAGCAGTACTTC.

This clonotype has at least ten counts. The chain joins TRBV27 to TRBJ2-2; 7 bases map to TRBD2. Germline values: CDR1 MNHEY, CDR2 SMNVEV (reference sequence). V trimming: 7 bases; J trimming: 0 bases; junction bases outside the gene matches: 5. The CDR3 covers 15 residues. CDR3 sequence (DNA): TGTGCCAGCACCACCGGGACTACGAACACCGGGGAGCTGTTTTTT. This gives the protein CASTTGTTNTGELFF.

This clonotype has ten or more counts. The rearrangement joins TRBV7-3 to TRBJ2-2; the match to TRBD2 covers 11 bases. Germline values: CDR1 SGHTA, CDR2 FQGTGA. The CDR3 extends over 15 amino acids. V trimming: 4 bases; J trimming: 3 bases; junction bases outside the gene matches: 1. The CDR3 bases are TGTGCCAGCAGCTCACTAGCGGGAGACACCGGGGAGCTGTTTTTT. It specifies CASSSLAGDTGELFF.

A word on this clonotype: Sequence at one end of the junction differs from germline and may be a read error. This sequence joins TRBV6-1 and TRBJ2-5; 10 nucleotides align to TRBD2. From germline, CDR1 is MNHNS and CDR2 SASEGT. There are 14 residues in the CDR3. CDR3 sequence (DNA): TGTGCCAGCAGCGAAGCGGGAGGGGGGGAGACCCAGTACTTC. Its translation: CASSEAGGGETQYF.

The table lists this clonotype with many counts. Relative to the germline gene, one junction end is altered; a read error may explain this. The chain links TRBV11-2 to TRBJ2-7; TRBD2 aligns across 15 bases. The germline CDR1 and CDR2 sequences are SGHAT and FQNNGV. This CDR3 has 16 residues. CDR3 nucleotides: TGTGCCAGCAGCTCCGGACTAGCGGGGGGGGCGGGGGAGCAGCACTTC. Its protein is CASSSGLAGGAGEQHF.

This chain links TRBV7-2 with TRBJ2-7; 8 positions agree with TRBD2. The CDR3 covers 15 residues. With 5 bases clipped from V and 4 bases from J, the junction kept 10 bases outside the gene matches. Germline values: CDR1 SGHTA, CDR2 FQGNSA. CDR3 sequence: CASSGGGRSRYEQYF. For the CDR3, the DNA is TGTGCCAGCAGCGGCGGCGGGAGGAGTCGGTACGAGCAGTACTTC.

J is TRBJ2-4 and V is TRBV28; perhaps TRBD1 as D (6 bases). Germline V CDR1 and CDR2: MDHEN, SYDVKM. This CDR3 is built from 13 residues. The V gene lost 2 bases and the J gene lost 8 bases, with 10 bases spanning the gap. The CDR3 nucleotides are TGTGCCAGCAGTTTAGCAGGGGTGGACATTCAGTACTTC. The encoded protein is CASSLAGVDIQYF.

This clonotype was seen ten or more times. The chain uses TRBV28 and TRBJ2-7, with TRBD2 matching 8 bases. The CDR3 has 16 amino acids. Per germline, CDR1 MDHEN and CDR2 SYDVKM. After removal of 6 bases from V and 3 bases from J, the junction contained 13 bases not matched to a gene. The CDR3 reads CASSPGLGGRIYEQYF. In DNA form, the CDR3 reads TGTGCCAGCAGCCCGGGGCTTGGCGGGAGGATCTACGAGCAGTACTTC.

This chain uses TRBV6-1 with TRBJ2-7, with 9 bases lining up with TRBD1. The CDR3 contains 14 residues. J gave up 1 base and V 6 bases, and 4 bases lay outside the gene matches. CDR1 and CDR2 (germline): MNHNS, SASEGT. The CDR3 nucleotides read TGTGCCAGCAGCCAAGGACAGGGGTCCTACGAGCAGTACTTC. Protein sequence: CASSQGQGSYEQYF.

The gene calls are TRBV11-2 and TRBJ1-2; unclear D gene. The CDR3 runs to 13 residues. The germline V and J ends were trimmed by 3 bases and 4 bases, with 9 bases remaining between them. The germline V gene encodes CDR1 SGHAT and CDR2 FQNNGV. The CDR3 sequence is CASSFGVAYGYTF. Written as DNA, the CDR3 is TGTGCCAGCAGCTTCGGGGTTGCCTATGGCTACACCTTC.

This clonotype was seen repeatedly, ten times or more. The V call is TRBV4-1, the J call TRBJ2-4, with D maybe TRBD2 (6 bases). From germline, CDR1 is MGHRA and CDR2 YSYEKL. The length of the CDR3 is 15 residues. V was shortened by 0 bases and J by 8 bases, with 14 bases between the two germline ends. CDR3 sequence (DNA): TGCGCCAGCAGCCAAGAGGACGGGGGAAGGGACATTCAGTACTTC. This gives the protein CASSQEDGGRDIQYF.

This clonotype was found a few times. The CDR3 region is CASRDGTGYGYTF. CDR3 nucleotide sequence: TGTGCCAGCAGAGATGGGACAGGGTATGGCTACACCTTC. The V call is TRBV12-3 or TRBV12-4, the J call TRBJ1-2; TRBD1 aligns across 9 bases. The CDR3 is 13 amino acids. The V gene end was trimmed by 6 bases and the J gene end by 5 bases; junction bases not matched to a gene: 4.

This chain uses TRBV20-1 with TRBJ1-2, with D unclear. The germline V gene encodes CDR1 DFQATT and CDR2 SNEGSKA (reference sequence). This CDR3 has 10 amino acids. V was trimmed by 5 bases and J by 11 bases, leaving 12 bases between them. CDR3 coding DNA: TGCAGTGCTCAAGGGCCGTGGTACACCTTC. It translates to CSAQGPWYTF.

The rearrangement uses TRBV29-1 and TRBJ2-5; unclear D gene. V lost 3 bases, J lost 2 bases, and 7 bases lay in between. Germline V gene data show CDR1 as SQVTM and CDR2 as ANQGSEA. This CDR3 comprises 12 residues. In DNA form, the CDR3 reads TGCAGCGTTGATAAGGGACAAGAGACCCAGTACTTC. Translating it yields CSVDKGQETQYF.

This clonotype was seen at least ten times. The DNA for the CDR3 is TGTGCCAGCAGCCGTCATGACAGGGGCGGTAATCAGCCCCAGCATTTT. Translating gives CASSRHDRGGNQPQHF. The chain combines TRBV7-8 with TRBJ1-5; 8 nucleotides line up with TRBD1. Germline V lookup: CDR1 SGHVS, CDR2 FQNEAQ. The CDR3 has 16 residues. V gave up 5 bases and J gave up 4 bases; unmatched junction bases: 10.

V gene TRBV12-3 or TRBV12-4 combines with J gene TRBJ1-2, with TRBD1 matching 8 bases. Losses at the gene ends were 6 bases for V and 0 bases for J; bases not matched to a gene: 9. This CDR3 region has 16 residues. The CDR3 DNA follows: TGTGCCAGCAGGCAACCTAACAGGGGGTCTAACTATGGCTACACCTTC. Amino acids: CASRQPNRGSNYGYTF.